Each of the 28 T cell receptor beta chains below was sequenced from the same sample in a study of cytomegalovirus exposure and HLA in healthy donors. Use of 60 Vbeta and 13 Jbeta primers characterized the PCR. The assay was immunoSEQ multiplex PCR, and TCRdb's table has in-frame clones only and misses some. The sample holds about 100,000 clones, around 76% seen once. The sequenced sample was PBMCs. The receptor source for this set is a woman aged 55-69 years in good health and CMV-seropositive.

V usage is TRBV6-5 and J usage is TRBJ2-7; weak D call: TRBD2 (5 bases). The germline V gene encodes CDR1 MNHEY and CDR2 SVGAGI. With 4 bases removed from V and 0 bases from J, the gap between germline ends came to 10 bases. The CDR3 has 14 amino acids. CDR3 protein: CASSSDFSSYEQYF. CDR3 bases: TGTGCCAGCAGTTCGGACTTCTCCTCCTACGAGCAGTACTTC.

The gene calls are TRBV5-4 and TRBJ2-7; 9 bases are shared with TRBD2. Germline loops: CDR1 SGHNT, CDR2 YYREEE (reference sequence). The CDR3 contains 17 residues. The V segment lost 0 bases and the J segment 4 bases; nucleotides outside the gene matches: 11. CDR3 nucleotides: TGTGCCAGCAGCTTGGCCCTGGCTAGCGGGAAACCATACGAGCAGTACTTC. Protein sequence: CASSLALASGKPYEQYF.

The chain is built from TRBV28 and TRBJ2-5; TRBD1 matches 10 bases. The trim removed 8 bases at V and 4 bases at J, leaving 7 bases unmatched. CDR3 length: 14 residues. Germline CDR1 and CDR2: MDHEN and SYDVKM. The CDR3 reads CASRRDRGPETQYF. The CDR3 nucleotides read TGTGCCAGCCGGCGTGACAGGGGGCCAGAGACCCAGTACTTC.

This chain connects TRBV13 to TRBJ1-1; possible D gene TRBD1, 6 bases. V lost 5 bases to trimming and J lost 2 bases, with 12 bases between them. The CDR3 is made up of 14 amino acids. CDR1 and CDR2 (germline): PRHDT, FYEKMQ (reference sequence). The CDR3 spells CASSPKDRNTEAFF. The DNA of the CDR3 is TGTGCCAGCAGCCCGAAGGACAGAAACACTGAAGCTTTCTTT.

The J gene is TRBJ2-7, the V gene TRBV29-1, with D perhaps TRBD2 (6 bases). The CDR3 has 12 residues. V was cut by 3 bases and J by 3 bases, with 9 bases left in between. In germline, CDR1 is SQVTM, CDR2 ANQGSEA. The CDR3 nucleotides are TGCAGCGTTGAGGAGGAGGGCTACGAGCAGTACTTC. Its translation: CSVEEEGYEQYF.

This clone was recorded once. The chain is built from TRBV5-4 and TRBJ2-7; D is perhaps TRBD1 (6 bases). The CDR3 is made up of 14 amino acids. Trimming stripped 5 bases from V and 5 bases from J, with 17 bases between. The germline gives CDR1 SGHNT, CDR2 YYREEE (reference sequence). The CDR3 loop reads CASSARGKEDEQYF. Here the CDR3 DNA reads TGTGCCAGCAGTGCTAGGGGGAAGGAAGACGAGCAGTACTTC.

This clone was counted between two and nine times. The rearrangement links TRBV19 to TRBJ1-1; D not resolved. The V end was cut by 6 bases, the J end by 6 bases, with 8 bases between. The CDR3 covers 11 residues. The germline V gene has CDR1 LNHDA and CDR2 SQIVND (reference sequence). The CDR3 loop reads CASSPGSEAFF. DNA of the CDR3: TGTGCCAGTAGCCCCGGGTCTGAAGCTTTCTTT.

The chain links TRBV19 to TRBJ2-7, with 9 bases lining up with TRBD2. The germline gives CDR1 LNHDA, CDR2 SQIVND (reference sequence). J gave up 1 base and V 5 bases, and 3 bases lay outside the gene matches. CDR3 length: 14 amino acids. CDR3 DNA: TGTGCCAGTAGTCAAGCGGGAGGTTCCTACGAGCAGTACTTC. Protein: CASSQAGGSYEQYF.

The chain links TRBV5-6 to TRBJ2-1; D is unresolved. Trimming removed 0 bases from V and 5 bases from J, with 6 bases in between. The CDR3 totals 13 residues. Germline V CDR1 and CDR2: SGHDT, YYEEEE. The CDR3 spells CASSLGANNEQFF. The DNA of the CDR3 is TGTGCCAGCAGCTTGGGAGCCAACAATGAGCAGTTCTTC. Looking up the rest from reference TRBV5-6 and TRBJ2-1 gives the full variable domain: DAGVTQSPTHLIKTRGQQVTLRCSPKSGHDTVSWYQQALGQGPQFIFQYYEEEERQRGNFPDRFSGHQFPNYSSELNVNALLLGDSALYLCASSLGANNEQFFGPGTRLTVL.

The chain couples TRBV4-1 to TRBJ1-2, with D hard to call. The ends were cut back, 0 bases at V and 3 bases at J, with 11 bases in the middle. Germline loops: CDR1 MGHRA, CDR2 YSYEKL. The CDR3 totals 15 residues. The DNA for the CDR3 is TGCGCCAGCAGCCAAGATACGGGAGGGTACTATGGCTACACCTTC. It translates to CASSQDTGGYYGYTF.

V is TRBV25-1 and J is TRBJ2-7, with 7 nucleotides matching TRBD1. Germline V gives CDR1 MGHDK, CDR2 SYGVNS. This CDR3 spans 16 amino acids. After removal of 5 bases from V and 0 bases from J, the junction contained 10 bases not matched to a gene. For the CDR3, the DNA is TGTGCCAGCAGTCCCCAGACAGGGCAAGGCTCCTACGAGCAGTACTTC. Protein: CASSPQTGQGSYEQYF.

This clone was recorded once. V and J are TRBV15 and TRBJ1-1, with 9 bases fitting TRBD1. The CDR3 runs to 13 residues. The V and J ends lost 5 bases and 6 bases, in that order; junction bases with no gene match: 4. Germline V CDR1 and CDR2: LNHNV, YYDKDF (reference sequence). The CDR3 loop is CATSETGGPEAFF. The CDR3 coding sequence is TGTGCCACCAGCGAGACAGGGGGGCCTGAAGCTTTCTTT.

This clone was detected a few times. This chain connects TRBV6-1 to TRBJ1-5; 7 nucleotides align to TRBD1. V was clipped by 3 bases and J by 6 bases; unmatched bases: 5. In germline, CDR1 is MNHNS, CDR2 SASEGT. CDR3 length: 14 residues. Here the CDR3 reads CASSEFPGGQPQHF. CDR3 nucleotide sequence: TGTGCCAGCAGTGAGTTCCCAGGGGGTCAGCCCCAGCATTTT.

This clone was observed a few times. J is TRBJ2-5 and V is TRBV6-5, with D possibly TRBD2 on 6 matching bases. The J call is uncertain, as TRBJ2-7 better fits the DNA end. The CDR3 totals 14 residues. In germline, CDR1 is MNHEY, CDR2 SVGAGI. The chain's CDR3 is CASAWGSGPYEQYF. The CDR3 DNA reads as TGTGCCAGCGCCTGGGGTAGCGGACCCTACGAGCAGTACTTC.

J is TRBJ2-2 and V is TRBV5-1, with a weak D call TRBD1 (6 bases). V lost 5 bases, J lost 1 base, and 6 bases lay in between. CDR3 length equals 13 residues. From germline, CDR1 is SGHRS and CDR2 YFSETQ. This chain's CDR3 is CASRTGNTGELFF. In DNA, the CDR3 is TGCGCCAGCAGGACAGGGAACACCGGGGAGCTGTTTTTT.

The gene calls are TRBV23-1 and TRBJ2-1; 9 bases agree with TRBD2. TRBV23-1 is an open reading frame, and its role is uncertain. The CDR3 length is 16 residues. After removal of 0 bases from V and 8 bases from J, the junction contained 8 bases not matched to a gene. The CDR3 is CASSQSRGREGHEQFF. Here the CDR3 DNA reads TGCGCCAGCAGTCAATCGCGGGGGCGGGAGGGCCATGAGCAGTTCTTC.

This clone was observed a handful of times. The CDR3 is CAWSLQGRAFF. The CDR3 DNA reads as TGTGCCTGGAGTTTACAGGGTCGGGCTTTCTTT. This chain connects TRBV30 to TRBJ1-1; tentatively, D is TRBD1 (6 bases). Germline loops: CDR1 GTSNPN, CDR2 SVGIG (reference sequence). This CDR3 has 11 residues. Trimming stripped 2 bases from V and 11 bases from J, with 12 bases between.

The sample holds one count of this clone. This chain joins TRBV11-3 and TRBJ2-3, with D tentatively TRBD2 (5 bases). Looked up from germline, CDR1 is SGHNT and CDR2 is YENEEA. The V end was cut by 3 bases, the J end by 12 bases, with 16 bases between. CDR3 length equals 13 residues. The CDR3 bases are TGTGCCAGCAGCTTTAACAGCGGTCAGGTCCAGTATTTT. Protein product: CASSFNSGQVQYF.

The sample holds a few counts of this clone. The chain has TRBV6-1 and TRBJ1-1; weak D call: TRBD1 (5 bases). Germline V CDR1 and CDR2: MNHNS, SASEGT. The CDR3 consists of 13 residues. Trimming took 6 bases from V and 1 from J, leaving 9 bases between them. As DNA, the CDR3 is TGTGCCAGCAGCTCAGACAGGAACACTGAAGCTTTCTTT. Its translation: CASSSDRNTEAFF.

The CDR3 coding sequence is TGTGCCAGCAGCGATCTTACAGGTTACGAGCAGTACTTC. It yields the protein CASSDLTGYEQYF. V and J are TRBV11-3 and TRBJ2-7, with a possible D match to TRBD1 (5 bases). CDR3 length: 13 amino acids. V was cut by 5 bases and J by 4 bases, with 12 bases left in between. Germline loops: CDR1 SGHNT, CDR2 YENEEA.

This chain joins TRBV7-9 and TRBJ2-3, with a weak D call TRBD2 (5 bases). This CDR3 is built from 14 residues. Trimming left V 6 bases short and J 2 bases short, with 12 bases between. CDR1 SEHNR and CDR2 FQNEAQ come from the germline V gene (reference sequence). The CDR3, as DNA: TGTGCCAGCAGACCTTGGGGAGACACAGATACGCAGTATTTT. As protein: CASRPWGDTDTQYF.

This rearrangement joins TRBV7-2 to TRBJ1-2, with D possibly being TRBD1 (6 bases). This CDR3 is 13 amino acids long. V lost 8 bases, J lost 4 bases, and 14 bases lay in between. CDR1 and CDR2 from the germline V gene are SGHTA and FQGNSA. This CDR3 is CASAGGGIYGYTF. CDR3 sequence (DNA): TGTGCCAGCGCGGGGGGCGGGATCTATGGCTACACCTTC. Combining the CDR3 with reference TRBV7-2 and TRBJ1-2 gives the whole variable domain GAGVSQSPSNKVTEKGKDVELRCDPISGHTALYWYRQSLGQGLEFLIYFQGNSAPDKSGLPSDRFSAERTGGSVSTLTIQRTQQEDSAVYLCASAGGGIYGYTFGSGTRLTVV.

This chain joins TRBV30 and TRBJ2-7, with D tentatively TRBD1 (5 bases). This CDR3 has 14 amino acids. Trimming stripped 2 bases from V and 0 bases from J, with 11 bases between. Germline V lookup: CDR1 GTSNPN, CDR2 SVGIG (reference sequence). Here the CDR3 DNA reads TGTGCCTGGAGTCCCGGACAAATCTCCTACGAGCAGTACTTC. Protein product: CAWSPGQISYEQYF.

The chain couples TRBV5-6 to TRBJ1-5; TRBD1 matches 9 bases. In germline, CDR1 is SGHDT, CDR2 YYEEEE. Trimming removed 2 bases from V and 3 bases from J; junction bases left unmatched: 9. This CDR3 comprises 17 residues. DNA for the CDR3: TGTGCCAGCAGCTTCGGAGAGGGACAGGGAGCCAATCAGCCCCAGCATTTT. Protein sequence: CASSFGEGQGANQPQHF.

The chain joins TRBV4-1 to TRBJ1-4, with 7 bases aligning to TRBD1. Unmatched junction bases numbered 18, after V lost 10 bases and J lost 4 bases. Germline-derived CDR1 and CDR2 are MGHRA and YSYEKL. The CDR3 covers 17 residues. This chain's CDR3 is CANPPPTRDSDNEKLFF. The CDR3 DNA reads as TGCGCCAACCCCCCCCCAACCAGGGACAGTGATAATGAAAAACTGTTTTTT.

This clone was seen a handful of times. The chain combines TRBV20-1 with TRBJ1-1; no definite D call. Trimming pared 1 base from V and 9 bases from J, leaving 9 bases between. CDR3 size: 11 residues. CDR1 and CDR2 from the germline V gene are DFQATT and SNEGSKA (reference sequence). The CDR3 region is CSARGVAKAFF. The DNA for the CDR3 is TGCAGTGCTAGAGGGGTAGCGAAAGCTTTCTTT.

Notes on this clone: This specimen includes other DNA sequences encoding the same CDR3. The J gene is TRBJ2-5, the V gene TRBV30, with a possible D match to TRBD1 (6 bases). The V end lost 0 bases, the J end lost 4 bases, and 9 bases lay between the germline ends. CDR1 is GTSNPN and CDR2 is SVGIG in the germline V gene (reference sequence). The CDR3 is made up of 13 amino acids. The CDR3 sequence is CAWSVGGRETQYF. CDR3 in DNA: TGTGCCTGGAGTGTAGGGGGACGAGAGACCCAGTACTTC. The full variable domain, rest sourced from reference TRBV30 and TRBJ2-5, is SQTIHQWPATLVQPVGSPLSLECTVEGTSNPNLYWYRQAAGRGLQLLFYSVGIGQISSEVPQNLSASRPQDRQFILSSKKLLLSDSGFYLCAWSVGGRETQYFGPGTRLLVL.

The chain uses TRBV10-3 and TRBJ1-2; 7 bases are shared with TRBD1. Germline values: CDR1 ENHRY, CDR2 SYGVKD. The trim removed 3 bases at V and 6 bases at J, leaving 28 bases unmatched. The CDR3 runs 21 residues. The CDR3 DNA reads as TGTGCCATCAGTGACCCTGACAGGGTTGGGCTCGGTGGGACACTATTCGATGGCTACACCTTC. It encodes CAISDPDRVGLGGTLFDGYTF.